Each of the 14 T cell receptor beta chains below was sequenced from the same sample in a study of blood T cell repertoires in COVID-19. Generated by immunoSEQ multiplex PCR, the TCRdb table keeps only in-frame clones and is missing some. The table includes 74,000 or so clones, approximately 92% detected once. Sequencing was performed on peripheral blood. The receptors stem from a man between 50 and 59 years old with active COVID-19.

V gene TRBV2 combines with J gene TRBJ2-7, with no clear D. CDR3 length: 13 amino acids. Trimming took off 4 bases at V and 3 bases at J, with 10 bases between the two ends. Per the germline V gene, CDR1 is SNHLY and CDR2 is FYNNEI. The chain's CDR3 is CASSAPFLYEQYF. The CDR3 nucleotides read TGTGCCAGCAGTGCCCCGTTCCTCTACGAGCAGTACTTC.

The rearrangement uses TRBV6-6 and TRBJ1-3; TRBD1 agrees at 7 bases. The J segment lost 4 bases and the V segment lost 6 bases, leaving 6 bases of the junction unmatched. The CDR3 loop spans 14 amino acids. Germline lookup yields CDR1 MNHNY and CDR2 SVGAGI (reference sequence). CDR3 DNA: TGTGCCAGCAGACCAGGGGGAGCGGGAAACACCATATATTTT. Translation: CASRPGGAGNTIYF.

J is TRBJ2-1 and V is TRBV13; TRBD1 matches at 9 bases. Germline trimming cut 4 bases from V and 2 bases from J; bases unmatched to any gene: 12. The CDR3 length is 18 residues. Germline-derived CDR1 and CDR2 are PRHDT and FYEKMQ (reference sequence). CDR3 in DNA: TGTGCCAGCAGCTCGACAGGGGGGGGCCATAGCACCTACAATGAGCAGTTCTTC. Its translation is CASSSTGGGHSTYNEQFF.

V is TRBV7-9 and J is TRBJ1-1, with D possibly being TRBD1 (6 bases). Germline values: CDR1 SEHNR, CDR2 FQNEAQ (reference sequence). The V and J ends lost 6 bases and 1 base respectively, with 12 bases between them. The CDR3 extends over 14 amino acids. CDR3 nucleotides: TGTGCCAGCAGTCCCGGGACAAAGAACACTGAAGCTTTCTTT. The encoded protein is CASSPGTKNTEAFF.

J is TRBJ1-2 and V is TRBV6-5; D call uncertain. Trimming removed 2 bases at V and 4 bases at J, with 11 bases between. The CDR3 length is 14 residues. CDR1 is MNHEY and CDR2 is SVGAGI in the germline V gene. CDR3 DNA sequence: TGTGCCAGCAGTTACGCGGCTCTAGGCTATGGCTACACCTTC. Encoded protein: CASSYAALGYGYTF.

This clone was seen once. This chain links TRBV7-6 with TRBJ2-3; 13 nucleotides line up with TRBD2. V lost 5 bases and J lost 0; bases outside the gene matches: 17. CDR3 length equals 21 residues. In germline, CDR1 is SGHVS, CDR2 FNYEAQ. CDR3 in DNA: TGTGCCAGCAGCCCAACGATCCCGGGACTAGCGGGGCTCTCTAGCACAGATACGCAGTATTTT. Amino acid sequence: CASSPTIPGLAGLSSTDTQYF.

This clone was detected only once. The chain joins TRBV7-3 to TRBJ2-5; the D is unclear. The CDR3 length is 14 residues. Trimming took 0 bases from V and 7 from J, leaving 12 bases between them. Germline V gene sequence: CDR1 SGHTA, CDR2 FQGTGA. CDR3 residues: CASSLTPQTGTQYF. CDR3 DNA sequence: TGTGCCAGCAGCTTAACTCCGCAGACGGGGACCCAGTACTTC. The full variable domain, its missing parts supplied by reference TRBV7-3 and TRBJ2-5, is GAGVSQTPSNKVTEKGKYVELRCDPISGHTALYWYRQSLGQGPEFLIYFQGTGAADDSGLPNDRFFAVRPEGSVSTLKIQRTERGDSAVYLCASSLTPQTGTQYFGPGTRLLVL.

This rearrangement joins TRBV7-2 to TRBJ1-6; a weak D match, TRBD1 (5 bases). CDR3 length: 15 residues. CDR1 and CDR2 from the germline V gene are SGHTA and FQGNSA. The V end lost 3 bases, the J end lost 3 bases, and 9 bases lay between the germline ends. CDR3 protein: CASSFRGNYNSPLHF. Written as DNA, the CDR3 is TGTGCCAGCAGCTTTAGGGGAAACTATAATTCACCCCTCCACTTT.

The gene calls are TRBV4-1 and TRBJ2-1; no clear D gene. Germline V gives CDR1 MGHRA, CDR2 YSYEKL. The ends were cut back, 3 bases at V and 8 bases at J, with 11 bases in the middle. This CDR3 spans 13 amino acids. CDR3 sequence reads: CASSQEIGYEQFF. The DNA of the CDR3 is TGCGCCAGCAGCCAGGAGATTGGCTATGAGCAGTTCTTC.

V gene TRBV5-6 combines with J gene TRBJ1-2; TRBD1 agrees at 7 bases. V was clipped by 0 bases and J by 8 bases; unmatched bases: 4. This CDR3 comprises 13 residues. CDR1 is SGHDT and CDR2 is YYEEEE in the germline V gene. The CDR3 loop is CASSLDRGGGYTF. The CDR3 bases are TGTGCCAGCAGCTTGGACAGGGGTGGAGGCTACACCTTC.

The sample holds a few counts of this clone. The chain couples TRBV18 to TRBJ2-5; D gene unclear. Germline lookup yields CDR1 KGHSH and CDR2 LQKENI. The V and J ends lost 2 bases and 2 bases respectively, with 9 bases between them. CDR3 size: 14 residues. CDR3 DNA sequence: TGTGCCAGCTCACCAGGGCTATTTCAAGAGACCCAGTACTTC. Translated: CASSPGLFQETQYF.

The rearrangement uses TRBV6-4 and TRBJ2-7, with D possibly matching TRBD1 (5 bases). Germline CDR1 MRHNA, CDR2 SNTAGT. The CDR3 is 16 residues long. V shed 0 bases and J shed 3 bases, with 15 bases lying between them. For the CDR3, the DNA is TGTGCCAGCAGTGACTCGGGAAGGGGTCCTTTCTACGAGCAGTACTTC. Protein: CASSDSGRGPFYEQYF.

The chain joins TRBV5-1 to TRBJ2-5; 11 nucleotides agree with TRBD2. Germline V gene sequence: CDR1 SGHRS, CDR2 YFSETQ. Trimming cost V 3 bases and J 4 bases; bases outside gene matches: 5. The CDR3 has 15 residues. The CDR3 bases are TGCGCCAGCAGCTCGACTAGCGGGGTGCGAGAGACCCAGTACTTC. It is translated as CASSSTSGVRETQYF.

The V call is TRBV2, the J call TRBJ1-6; no clear D. The CDR3 has 14 residues. Per the germline V gene, CDR1 is SNHLY and CDR2 is FYNNEI. Between the trimmed V and J ends, which lost 5 bases and 6 bases, there was a span of 11 bases. The CDR3 here is CASSTTGGNSPLHF. In DNA, the CDR3 is TGTGCCAGCAGTACGACCGGCGGTAATTCACCCCTCCACTTT.